This T cell receptor beta chain was recorded in a study of patients and donors after allogeneic stem cell transplantation. The CDR3 covers 14 residues. Per germline, CDR1 LNHNV and CDR2 YYDKDF (reference sequence). Between the trimmed V and J ends, which lost 5 bases and 1 base, there was a span of 12 bases. TCRdb itself ran the RT-PCR reads through MiXCR, one entry per CDR3 protein. The sample shows about a million distinct CDR3 sequences, roughly 17% of them seen only once. Source material: blood, either unsorted or a sorted T cell fraction (not recorded which). This chain uses TRBV15 with TRBJ2-7; D might be TRBD1 (6 bases). This receptor was obtained from a human donor who was either an allogeneic HSCT recipient or a stem cell or donor lymphocyte infusion donor (not recorded which). It is not recorded whose cells these are; they may come from a transplant donor. CDR3 sequence (DNA): TGTGCCACCAGCTCACGAACAGGGTCCTACGAGCAGTACTTC. It specifies CATSSRTGSYEQYF.